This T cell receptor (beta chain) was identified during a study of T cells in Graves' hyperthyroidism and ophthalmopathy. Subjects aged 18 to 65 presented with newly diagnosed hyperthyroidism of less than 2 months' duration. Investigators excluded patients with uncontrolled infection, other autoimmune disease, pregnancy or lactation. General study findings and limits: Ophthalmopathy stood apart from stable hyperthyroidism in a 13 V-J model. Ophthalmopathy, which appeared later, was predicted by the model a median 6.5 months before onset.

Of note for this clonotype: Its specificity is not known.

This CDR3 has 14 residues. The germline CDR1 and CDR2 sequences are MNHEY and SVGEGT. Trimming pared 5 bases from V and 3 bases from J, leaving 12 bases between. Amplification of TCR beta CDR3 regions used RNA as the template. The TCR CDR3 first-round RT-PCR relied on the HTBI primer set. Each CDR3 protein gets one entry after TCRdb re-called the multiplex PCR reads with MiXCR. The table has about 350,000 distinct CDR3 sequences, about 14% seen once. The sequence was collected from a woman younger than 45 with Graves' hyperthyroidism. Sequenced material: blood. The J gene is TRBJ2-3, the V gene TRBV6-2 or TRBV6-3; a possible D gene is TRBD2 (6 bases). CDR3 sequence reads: CASSMTSRTDTQYF. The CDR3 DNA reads TGTGCCAGCAGTATGACTAGTCGGACAGATACGCAGTATTTT.